This T cell receptor (beta chain) is drawn from a study of radiotherapy plus CTLA-4 blockade in lung cancer. As concerns this clone: Its antigen remains unknown.

Some clones are missing from TCRdb's copy, which holds only in-frame ones; the method was immunoSEQ multiplex PCR. This table has about 26,000 clones, 75% to 85% appearing once. Whole-study findings and limits: In blood, early T cell clone dynamics reportedly predicted response best, together with interferon-beta.

CDR3 length: 14 amino acids. Per the germline V gene, CDR1 is SNHLY and CDR2 is FYNNEI. Trimming took 6 bases from V and 7 from J, leaving 16 bases between them. This chain connects TRBV2 to TRBJ1-5; D possibly corresponds to TRBD1 (5 bases). This receptor was obtained from a human donor with non-small cell lung cancer that progressed on radiotherapy plus ipilimumab. The input for sequencing was peripheral blood, taken from a patient treated with radiotherapy plus ipilimumab. The DNA for the CDR3 is TGTGCCAGCAGGAGGGACGTATCCGACCAGCCCCAGCATTTT. Residues: CASRRDVSDQPQHF.